Sequencing of this T cell receptor beta chain was carried out in a study of T cells in Graves' hyperthyroidism and ophthalmopathy. What was amplified from RNA transcripts were TCR beta CDR3 regions. A set of HTBI primers served as the primers for a first-round RT-PCR of the TCR CDR3. TCRdb passed the multiplex PCR reads through MiXCR, listing each CDR3 protein once. The table includes about 350,000 distinct CDR3 sequences, around 18% detected once. It was less than 13 ml of fresh peripheral blood that supplied the PBMCs. This clonotype is a singleton in its sample. Germline V CDR1 and CDR2: MNHEY, SVGAGI. The CDR3 has 14 residues. V was clipped by 4 bases and J by 7 bases, with 17 bases between them.

The source material was blood. The sequence came from a woman aged 40-49 years with Graves' ophthalmopathy. V and J are TRBV6-5 and TRBJ2-7, with D tentatively TRBD2 (6 bases). The CDR3 bases are TGTGCCAGCAGTTTAAGAGGCCATGGAGGGGAGCAGTACTTC. Protein sequence: CASSLRGHGGEQYF.